This is a list of T cell receptor beta chains from one sample in a study of blood T cell repertoires in COVID-19. TCRdb keeps only in-frame clones here, not all; method: immunoSEQ multiplex PCR. Here the sample spans 28,000 or so clones, approximately 77% being singletons. Sequenced material: peripheral blood. The receptors stem from a human donor in a cohort sampled during active COVID-19. The CDR3 runs from the conserved cysteine through the conserved F or W. D genes are given only for firm matches. A clone size is listed for some rows: how often the clone was seen (once, few, many), or a class if it is expanded.

V gene: TRBV5-1
J gene: TRBJ2-1
clone size: NA
D gene: TRBD2
CDR3 length: 18
CDR3 DNA: TGCGCCAGCAGCTTGGAGGGGGCTAGCGGGAGTCTGGGGAGTGAGCAGTTCTTC
CDR3 protein: CASSLEGASGSLGSEQFF

V gene: TRBV6-5
J gene: TRBJ1-3
clone size: NA
D gene: NA
CDR3 length: 15
CDR3 DNA: TGTGCCAGCAGTTCGCCTCCGCGTTCTGGAAACACCATATATTTT
CDR3 protein: CASSSPPRSGNTIYF

V gene: TRBV5-1
J gene: TRBJ1-3
clone size: NA
D gene: NA
CDR3 length: 15
CDR3 DNA: TGCGCCAGCAGCTTGGGCAGATCCTCTGGAAACACCATATATTTT
CDR3 protein: CASSLGRSSGNTIYF

V gene: TRBV15
J gene: TRBJ1-2
clone size: NA
D gene: NA
CDR3 length: 15
CDR3 DNA: TGTGCCACCAGCAGAGATCGGAACAGAGTCTATGGCTACACCTTC
CDR3 protein: CATSRDRNRVYGYTF

V gene: TRBV6-2/TRBV6-3
J gene: TRBJ2-6
clone size: NA
D gene: NA
CDR3 length: 15
CDR3 DNA: TGTGCCAGCAGTTCCGGGTCCTCTGGGGCCAACGTCCTGACTTTC
CDR3 protein: CASSSGSSGANVLTF

V gene: TRBV7-6
J gene: TRBJ2-7
clone size: NA
D gene: NA
CDR3 length: 16
CDR3 DNA: TGTGCCAGCAGCCTAACCTCCTGGGGCGCAAGTAGCGAGCAGTACTTC
CDR3 protein: CASSLTSWGASSEQYF

V gene: TRBV10-3
J gene: TRBJ2-3
clone size: NA
D gene: NA
CDR3 length: 17
CDR3 DNA: TGTGCCATCAGTGAGTCGATCCCAGGGGAAAGCACAGATACGCAGTATTTT
CDR3 protein: CAISESIPGESTDTQYF

V gene: TRBV19
J gene: TRBJ1-1
clone size: few
D gene: NA
CDR3 length: 13
CDR3 DNA: TGTGCCAGTAGTATACAGGGGAACACTGAAGCTTTCTTT
CDR3 protein: CASSIQGNTEAFF

V gene: TRBV11-1
J gene: TRBJ2-5
clone size: once
D gene: NA
CDR3 length: 13
CDR3 DNA: TGTGCCAGCAGCTGGGCAGCACAAGAGACCCAGTACTTC
CDR3 protein: CASSWAAQETQYF

V gene: TRBV12-3/TRBV12-4
J gene: TRBJ1-2
clone size: NA
D gene: NA
CDR3 length: 11
CDR3 DNA: TGTGCCAGCAGTTCAGGGGATGGCTACACCTTC
CDR3 protein: CASSSGDGYTF

V gene: TRBV11-3
J gene: TRBJ2-2
clone size: NA
D gene: TRBD2
CDR3 length: 17
CDR3 DNA: TGTGCCAGCAGCTTAGAGCCTGGCGGGGGTGTCACCGGGGAGCTGTTTTTT
CDR3 protein: CASSLEPGGGVTGELFF

V gene: TRBV24-1
J gene: TRBJ2-6
clone size: NA
D gene: NA
CDR3 length: 16
CDR3 DNA: TGTGCCACCAGTGACCGCAGGGTTCCTGGGGCCAACGTCCTGACTTTC
CDR3 protein: CATSDRRVPGANVLTF

V gene: TRBV6-4
J gene: TRBJ1-6
clone size: NA
D gene: NA
CDR3 length: 14
CDR3 DNA: TGTGCCAGCAGCCCCCGGGGGGATAATTCACCCCTCCACTTT
CDR3 protein: CASSPRGDNSPLHF

V gene: TRBV7-9
J gene: TRBJ1-5
clone size: NA
D gene: NA
CDR3 length: 14
CDR3 DNA: TGTGCCAGCAGCTCAGGCAGGGCGCATCAGCCCCAGCATTTT
CDR3 protein: CASSSGRAHQPQHF

V gene: TRBV7-2
J gene: TRBJ1-5
clone size: NA
D gene: NA
CDR3 length: 15
CDR3 DNA: TGTGCCAGCAGTCCCCAGGGATTTTGGTTGGAGCCCCAGCATTTT
CDR3 protein: CASSPQGFWLEPQHF

V gene: TRBV4-3
J gene: TRBJ2-1
clone size: NA
D gene: NA
CDR3 length: 15
CDR3 DNA: TGCGCCAGCAGCCTGGACTCAAACTCCTACAATGAGCAGTTCTTC
CDR3 protein: CASSLDSNSYNEQFF

V gene: TRBV30
J gene: TRBJ1-5
clone size: NA
D gene: TRBD1
CDR3 length: 13
CDR3 DNA: TGTGCCTGGAGTGGACAGGGGGCTGGGCCCCAGCATTTT
CDR3 protein: CAWSGQGAGPQHF

V gene: TRBV9
J gene: TRBJ1-4
clone size: NA
D gene: NA
CDR3 length: 14
CDR3 DNA: TGTGCCAGCAGCGCAACCCGGGGGGACGGAAAACTGTTTTTT
CDR3 protein: CASSATRGDGKLFF

V gene: TRBV4-1
J gene: TRBJ2-1
clone size: NA
D gene: NA
CDR3 length: 15
CDR3 DNA: TGCGCCAGCAGCCAAGATCTGCGGGACGCCTCAGAGCAGTTCTTC
CDR3 protein: CASSQDLRDASEQFF

V gene: TRBV14
J gene: TRBJ2-5
clone size: NA
D gene: TRBD1
CDR3 length: 15
CDR3 DNA: TGTGCCAGCAGCCAGATAAGGACAGGGCAAGAGACCCAGTACTTC
CDR3 protein: CASSQIRTGQETQYF

V gene: TRBV7-9
J gene: TRBJ2-7
clone size: NA
D gene: NA
CDR3 length: 12
CDR3 DNA: TGTGCCAGCAGCTTAGGTCCTCGGGAGCAGTACTTC
CDR3 protein: CASSLGPREQYF

V gene: TRBV6-1
J gene: TRBJ2-3
clone size: NA
D gene: TRBD2
CDR3 length: 16
CDR3 DNA: TGTGCCAGCAGTGCCGCTAGGCGGGGGGGCACAGATACGCAGTATTTT
CDR3 protein: CASSAARRGGTDTQYF

V gene: TRBV6-2/TRBV6-3
J gene: TRBJ2-3
clone size: once
D gene: TRBD2
CDR3 length: 17
CDR3 DNA: TGTGCCAGCAGTCCCGGGACTAGCGGGAGAAACTCAGATACGCAGTATTTT
CDR3 protein: CASSPGTSGRNSDTQYF

V gene: TRBV7-9
J gene: TRBJ1-4
clone size: NA
D gene: NA
CDR3 length: 15
CDR3 DNA: TGTGCCAGCAGCTTATCGGGAGGGCACGGGGGAAAACTGTTTTTT
CDR3 protein: CASSLSGGHGGKLFF

V gene: TRBV27
J gene: TRBJ1-1
clone size: NA
D gene: TRBD1
CDR3 length: 13
CDR3 DNA: TGTGCCAGCAGTCTACTCGGGACAGCCCAAGCTTTCTTT
CDR3 protein: CASSLLGTAQAFF

V gene: TRBV5-1
J gene: TRBJ2-5
clone size: NA
D gene: NA
CDR3 length: 13
CDR3 DNA: TGCGCCAGCAGCTTGGACAGTCAAGAGACCCAGTACTTC
CDR3 protein: CASSLDSQETQYF

V gene: TRBV7-9
J gene: TRBJ2-3
clone size: NA
D gene: NA
CDR3 length: 14
CDR3 DNA: TGTGCCAGCAGCTTTTGGACTAGCACAGATACGCAGTATTTT
CDR3 protein: CASSFWTSTDTQYF

V gene: TRBV9
J gene: TRBJ2-3
clone size: NA
D gene: TRBD2
CDR3 length: 14
CDR3 DNA: TGTGCCAGCAGCCTGAGCGGGAAAATAGATACGCAGTATTTT
CDR3 protein: CASSLSGKIDTQYF

V gene: TRBV7-2
J gene: TRBJ2-7
clone size: NA
D gene: TRBD2
CDR3 length: 15
CDR3 DNA: TGTGCCAGCAGCTTAGGGGATAGCGGGATTTACGAGCAGTACTTC
CDR3 protein: CASSLGDSGIYEQYF

V gene: TRBV6-2/TRBV6-3
J gene: TRBJ1-3
clone size: NA
D gene: NA
CDR3 length: 14
CDR3 DNA: TGTGCCAGCAGTTACTTCGTCTCTGGAAACACCATATATTTT
CDR3 protein: CASSYFVSGNTIYF

V gene: TRBV11-2
J gene: TRBJ2-1
clone size: NA
D gene: TRBD2
CDR3 length: 15
CDR3 DNA: TGTGCCAGCAGCCCCGGGACTAGCGGGAGTGGAGAGCAGTTCTTC
CDR3 protein: CASSPGTSGSGEQFF

V gene: TRBV19
J gene: TRBJ1-2
clone size: NA
D gene: NA
CDR3 length: 14
CDR3 DNA: TGTGCCAGTAGTACCCTCAGGGTTCCGGATGGCTACACCTTC
CDR3 protein: CASSTLRVPDGYTF

V gene: TRBV13
J gene: TRBJ2-7
clone size: NA
D gene: NA
CDR3 length: 15
CDR3 DNA: TGTGCCAGCAGCTTAATTACGCGTACCCCCTACGAGCAGTACTTC
CDR3 protein: CASSLITRTPYEQYF

V gene: TRBV9
J gene: TRBJ2-3
clone size: NA
D gene: NA
CDR3 length: 14
CDR3 DNA: TGTGCCAGCAGCGTAGCAGGACACTCAGATACGCAGTATTTT
CDR3 protein: CASSVAGHSDTQYF

V gene: TRBV25-1
J gene: TRBJ1-4
clone size: NA
D gene: NA
CDR3 length: 17
CDR3 DNA: TGTGCCAGCAGTGAAAACAGTGGTGGTTCAACTAATGAAAAACTGTTTTTT
CDR3 protein: CASSENSGGSTNEKLFF

V gene: TRBV19
J gene: TRBJ2-5
clone size: NA
D gene: TRBD2
CDR3 length: 16
CDR3 DNA: TGTGCCAGTAGTATAGTCGGGGGGGGGCCCGCGGAGACCCAGTACTTC
CDR3 protein: CASSIVGGGPAETQYF

V gene: TRBV7-9
J gene: TRBJ2-1
clone size: NA
D gene: NA
CDR3 length: 14
CDR3 DNA: TGTGCCAGCAGCTTAGACTACAGGGACAATGAGCAGTTCTTC
CDR3 protein: CASSLDYRDNEQFF

V gene: TRBV27
J gene: TRBJ1-2
clone size: NA
D gene: NA
CDR3 length: 16
CDR3 DNA: TGTGCCAGCAGTTTGTCGAACAGAAGGGTTAGGGGCGGCTACACCTTC
CDR3 protein: CASSLSNRRVRGGYTF